The entry below gives a single T cell receptor beta chain sequence along with its context. The V and J ends lost 7 bases and 6 bases, in that order; junction bases with no gene match: 13. Germline values: CDR1 SGHVS, CDR2 FNYEAQ. This CDR3 has 16 residues. This entry belongs to a study of blood T cell repertoires in COVID-19. Whole-study context: T cells, B-cell-depleted T cells, or PBMCs supplied cDNA or gDNA.

Authors' data handling: Amplification of reference gene primers was used by the study to estimate nucleated cell counts. Only in-frame clones appear in the TCRdb table, and some are missing; sequencing was by immunoSEQ multiplex PCR. The DNA gave D and trimming, while V, J and clone size come from that table. The table shows approximately 180,000 clones, with 87% occurring only once. This TCR was sampled from a woman aged 50 to 60 with acute or convalescent COVID-19. The V call is TRBV7-6, the J call TRBJ2-5, with 11 bases lining up with TRBD2. The sample was peripheral blood. The CDR3 loop reads CASTVGVAGGPQTQYF. The DNA for the CDR3 is TGTGCCAGCACCGTAGGGGTAGCGGGGGGGCCGCAGACCCAGTACTTC.